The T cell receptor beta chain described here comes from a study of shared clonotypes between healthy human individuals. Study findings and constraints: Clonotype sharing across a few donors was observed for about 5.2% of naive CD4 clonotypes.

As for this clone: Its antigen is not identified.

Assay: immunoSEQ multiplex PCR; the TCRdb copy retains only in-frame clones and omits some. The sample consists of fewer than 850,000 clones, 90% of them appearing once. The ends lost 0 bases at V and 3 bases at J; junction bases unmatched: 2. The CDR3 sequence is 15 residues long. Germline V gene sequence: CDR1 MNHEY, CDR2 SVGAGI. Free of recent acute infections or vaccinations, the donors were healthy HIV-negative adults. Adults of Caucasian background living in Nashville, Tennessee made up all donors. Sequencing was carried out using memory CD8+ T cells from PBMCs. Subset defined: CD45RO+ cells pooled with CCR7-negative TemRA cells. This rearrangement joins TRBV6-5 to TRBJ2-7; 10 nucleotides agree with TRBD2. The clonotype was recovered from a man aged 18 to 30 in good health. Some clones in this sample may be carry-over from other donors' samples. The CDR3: CASSYSGLASYEQYF. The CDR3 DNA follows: TGTGCCAGCAGTTACTCGGGACTAGCGAGCTACGAGCAGTACTTC.